What follows are 20 T cell receptor beta chains derived from one specimen sequenced in a study of immune evolution from preneoplasia to lung adenocarcinoma. The data were produced by immunoSEQ multiplex PCR, yet TCRdb's version contains in-frame clones alone and is incomplete. The table records some 15,000 clones, 70% to 90% of them present only once. The sequenced sample was FFPE invasive lung adenocarcinoma tissue. These receptors were collected from a person aged 65-85 years with invasive lung adenocarcinoma.

The chain uses TRBV28 and TRBJ2-7, with 7 bases fitting TRBD1. CDR1 MDHEN and CDR2 SYDVKM come from the germline V gene. The CDR3 is 14 residues long. V was pared by 5 bases and J by 5 bases, with 9 bases of the junction left unmatched. CDR3 bases: TGTGCCAGCAGTGAATTGGCAGGGGGAAACGAGCAGTACTTC. Translation gives CASSELAGGNEQYF.

The rearrangement uses TRBV5-5 and TRBJ2-5, with D unclear. Deletions cut 2 bases from V and 0 bases from J, with 8 bases between. This CDR3 contains 14 residues. Germline-derived CDR1 and CDR2 are SGHKS and YYEKEE (reference sequence). CDR3: CASSLRHNQETQYF. CDR3 bases: TGTGCCAGCAGCTTAAGACACAACCAAGAGACCCAGTACTTC.

This clone has a single count. V is TRBV6-5 and J is TRBJ2-7; the D gene is possibly TRBD2 (6 bases). V shed 6 bases and J shed 3 bases, with 9 bases lying between them. There are 12 residues in the CDR3. Germline lookup yields CDR1 MNHEY and CDR2 SVGAGI. The CDR3 DNA is TGTGCCAGCAGGGCGGGGAGCTACGAGCAGTACTTC. This codes for CASRAGSYEQYF.

This chain uses TRBV10-1 with TRBJ2-5, with 10 bases matching TRBD1. Germline CDR1 reads WNHNN; CDR2 reads SYGVQD (reference sequence). The CDR3 loop spans 14 amino acids. The V gene end was trimmed by 3 bases and the J gene end by 7 bases; junction bases not matched to a gene: 5. As DNA, the CDR3 is TGCGCCAGCAGTGACGGGACAGGGGTAGCGACCCAGTACTTC. It yields the protein CASSDGTGVATQYF.

This clone has just a few counts. The J gene is TRBJ1-2, the V gene TRBV30; TRBD1 matches 9 bases. The junction had 5 bases not matched to a gene; V was cut back by 0 bases and J by 6 bases. The CDR3 totals 14 residues. Germline-derived CDR1 and CDR2 are GTSNPN and SVGIG (reference sequence). The CDR3 nucleotides are TGTGCCTGGAGTGTAGAGGACAGGGGAAATGGCTACACCTTC. Translation: CAWSVEDRGNGYTF.

The rearrangement uses TRBV6-1 and TRBJ1-5; no clear D gene. The CDR3 is 15 amino acids. The ends were cut back, 1 base at V and 3 bases at J, with 10 bases in the middle. CDR1 and CDR2 (germline): MNHNS, SASEGT. For the CDR3, the DNA is TGTGCCAGCAGTGAAGGGGGTACCCTCAATCAGCCCCAGCATTTT. Residues: CASSEGGTLNQPQHF.

This clone showed up just once. V gene TRBV25-1 combines with J gene TRBJ1-5; 9 positions match TRBD1. Germline trimming cut 8 bases from V and 5 bases from J; bases unmatched to any gene: 13. This CDR3 has 16 amino acids. The germline CDR1 and CDR2 sequences are MGHDK and SYGVNS. The CDR3 nucleotides read TGTGCCAGCTCTCCGCCCGGGGACAGGGTAGATCAGCCCCAGCATTTT. Amino acid sequence: CASSPPGDRVDQPQHF.

The V call is TRBV27, the J call TRBJ2-7; weak D call: TRBD2 (6 bases). The germline gives CDR1 MNHEY, CDR2 SMNVEV (reference sequence). Deletions cut 5 bases from V and 7 bases from J, with 18 bases between. The CDR3 sequence is 14 residues long. CDR3 nucleotide sequence: TGTGCCAGCAGTCACCGGGCGAAGCGGGCTGAGCAGTACTTC. It codes for CASSHRAKRAEQYF.

The chain is built from TRBV5-1 and TRBJ1-1; a possible D gene is TRBD1 (6 bases). CDR1 is SGHRS, CDR2 YFSETQ, per germline. This CDR3 has 14 amino acids. With 1 base removed from V and 8 bases from J, the gap between germline ends came to 15 bases. This CDR3 is CASSLPQGGREAFF. CDR3 bases: TGCGCCAGCAGCTTGCCTCAAGGGGGGCGAGAAGCTTTCTTT.

This sequence joins TRBV28 and TRBJ2-2, with 13 bases matching TRBD2. Losses at the gene ends were 6 bases for V and 6 bases for J; bases not matched to a gene: 4. Germline CDR1 MDHEN, CDR2 SYDVKM. This CDR3 has 15 residues. CDR3 in DNA: TGTGCCAGCAGCCCGACTAGCGGGAGGTCCGGGGAGCTGTTTTTT. It yields the protein CASSPTSGRSGELFF.

On this clone itself: Other DNA sequences of this sample code for an identical CDR3. The V and J genes are TRBV6-5 and TRBJ2-2; D is ambiguous. V dropped 2 bases and J dropped 0 bases, with 7 bases sitting between them. Germline assignment: CDR1 MNHEY and CDR2 SVGAGI. The CDR3 covers 15 residues. In DNA form, the CDR3 reads TGTGCCAGCAGTTACGGGCAGCCGAACACCGGGGAGCTGTTTTTT. Its translation is CASSYGQPNTGELFF.

The rearrangement links TRBV28 to TRBJ2-5, with 7 positions matching TRBD1. Germline V gene data show CDR1 as MDHEN and CDR2 as SYDVKM. Germline trimming cut 4 bases from V and 1 base from J; bases unmatched to any gene: 0. The CDR3 totals 13 residues. The CDR3 sequence is CASSSGGQETQYF. CDR3 nucleotide sequence: TGTGCCAGCAGTTCAGGGGGCCAAGAGACCCAGTACTTC.

In the case of this clone: The conserved phenylalanine or tryptophan normally closing the CDR3 is absent here, so this likely arose from a read error. Because the CDR3's place on the DNA is in doubt, the DNA is left out and the CDR3 is given as listed by TCRdb. J is TRBJ1-1 and V is TRBV19; TRBD1 was called by the table and not checked on the DNA. 13 amino acids form the CDR3, both terminal residues included. The germline V gene encodes CDR1 LNHDA and CDR2 SQIVND (reference sequence). The CDR3 loop is CASSTPDRGKTYS.

The rearrangement joins TRBV28 to TRBJ2-7; 7 nucleotides agree with TRBD2. The germline V gene encodes CDR1 MDHEN and CDR2 SYDVKM. The CDR3 has 14 residues. Trimming cost V 8 bases and J 3 bases; bases outside gene matches: 10. CDR3 sequence: CASRAASGVYEQYF. The CDR3 bases are TGTGCCAGCCGTGCGGCTAGCGGAGTCTACGAGCAGTACTTC.

The rearrangement joins TRBV29-1 to TRBJ2-7, with D possibly being TRBD1 (6 bases). Germline V gene sequence: CDR1 SQVTM, CDR2 ANQGSEA. CDR3 size: 13 residues. Trimming removed 6 bases at V and 4 bases at J, with 16 bases between. In DNA form, the CDR3 reads TGCAGCGTCGGTAATACAGGGAGTTACGAGCAGTACTTC. This sequence encodes CSVGNTGSYEQYF.

This chain links TRBV11-2 with TRBJ1-1; no definite D call. The CDR3 runs 13 residues. Trimming took off 4 bases at V and 5 bases at J, with 11 bases between the two ends. CDR1 is SGHAT and CDR2 is FQNNGV in the germline V gene. CDR3 protein: CASSSDRQTEAFF. CDR3 sequence (DNA): TGTGCCAGCAGCTCCGACCGCCAGACTGAAGCTTTCTTT.

The chain combines TRBV6-6 with TRBJ1-1; D is possibly TRBD1 (6 bases). This CDR3 spans 15 amino acids. Germline lookup yields CDR1 MNHNY and CDR2 SVGAGI (reference sequence). Trimming removed 0 bases from V and 5 bases from J, with 13 bases in between. CDR3 nucleotides: TGTGCCAGCAGTTACTCGATACGGGGGCATACTGAAGCTTTCTTT. Amino acids: CASSYSIRGHTEAFF.

This clone was picked up one time. Written as DNA, the CDR3 is TGTGCCAGCAGCTTAGCGGTACAGGGGGAAGCTTTCTTT. The encoded protein is CASSLAVQGEAFF. This chain connects TRBV11-2 to TRBJ1-1; 7 bases line up with TRBD1. V shed 1 base, J shed 8 bases, and the junction held 4 bases outside the gene matches. The CDR3 is 13 residues long. Germline V CDR1 and CDR2: SGHAT, FQNNGV.

V is TRBV7-9 and J is TRBJ2-3; possible D gene TRBD2, 6 bases. The CDR3 is made up of 16 amino acids. Trimming took 6 bases from V and 1 from J, leaving 17 bases between them. In germline, CDR1 is SEHNR, CDR2 FQNEAQ (reference sequence). CDR3 sequence reads: CASSTLTSQGTDTQYF. CDR3 sequence (DNA): TGTGCCAGCAGTACTCTCACTAGCCAGGGCACAGATACGCAGTATTTT.

The table lists this clone with a few counts. The V and J genes are TRBV29-1 and TRBJ2-7, with a possible D match to TRBD1 (6 bases). Trimming took off 7 bases at V and 6 bases at J, with 13 bases between the two ends. Germline CDR1 and CDR2: SQVTM and ANQGSEA. The CDR3 spans 11 residues. CDR3 residues: CSARRGGEQYF. The DNA of the CDR3 is TGCAGCGCTCGCAGGGGCGGCGAGCAGTACTTC.